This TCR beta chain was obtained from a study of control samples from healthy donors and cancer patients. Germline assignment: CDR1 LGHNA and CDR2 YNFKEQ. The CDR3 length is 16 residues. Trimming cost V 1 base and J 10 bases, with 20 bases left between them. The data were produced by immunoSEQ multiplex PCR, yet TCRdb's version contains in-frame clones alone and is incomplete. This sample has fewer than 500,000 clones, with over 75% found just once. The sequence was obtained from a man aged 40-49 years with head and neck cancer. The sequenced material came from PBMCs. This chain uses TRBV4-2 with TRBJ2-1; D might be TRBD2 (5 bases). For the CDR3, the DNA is TGTGCCAGCAGCCAAGCGGGGAACGGCCTGAGGGAGGAGCAGTTCTTC. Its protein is CASSQAGNGLREEQFF.